This TCR beta chain derives from a study of blood T cell repertoires in COVID-19. Sequenced by immunoSEQ multiplex PCR; TCRdb stores in-frame clones only, minus some. The profile covers more than 100,000 clones, with under 80% appearing a single time and about 2.5% taken by the ten largest. The CDR3 is 15 residues long. Germline values: CDR1 LGHNA, CDR2 YSLEER. Trimming cost V 1 base and J 4 bases, with 11 bases left between them. Material: peripheral blood. This chain joins TRBV4-3 and TRBJ2-1; possible D gene TRBD1, 5 bases. This sequence was found in a man between 65 and 85 years old with acute or convalescent COVID-19. In DNA, the CDR3 is TGCGCCAGCAGCCAAGGTGAGGACACTTACAATGAGCAGTTCTTC. Translation: CASSQGEDTYNEQFF.